The 27 T cell receptor beta chains given below trace back to one sample, sequenced in a study of HIV-infected patients and healthy controls. Reverse transcription used approximately 500 ng RNA and constant-region primers for alpha and beta. Each of the alpha and beta chains got its own library through chain-specific third strand synthesis with indices. TCRdb passed the 5' RACE reads through MiXCR, listing each CDR3 protein once. The table lists more than 10,000 distinct CDR3 sequences, about a tenth of them singletons. The repertoire came from unfractionated whole blood and reflected all unsorted peripheral T cells. Source material: blood. These receptors were collected from an adult in good health.

In this sample, this clonotype turned up many times. CDR3 loop: CSARSGRDLGYTF. The CDR3 nucleotides read TGCAGTGCTAGATCCGGACGGGACTTGGGCTACACCTTC. J is TRBJ1-2 and V is TRBV20-1, with D maybe TRBD1 (5 bases). CDR3 length: 13 amino acids. Germline lookup yields CDR1 DFQATT and CDR2 SNEGSKA (reference sequence). V gave up 2 bases and J gave up 8 bases, with 15 bases separating them.

This clonotype was seen a handful of times. The chain carries TRBV5-4 and TRBJ2-7, with TRBD2 matching over 7 bases. The CDR3 runs 18 residues. J was trimmed by 4 bases and V by 0 bases; bases with no gene match: 16. Germline CDR1 SGHNT, CDR2 YYREEE (reference sequence). The CDR3 DNA sequence: TGTGCCAGCAGCTTGGGGACCGGGGCGGCGGGGGACTTTTACGAGCAGTACTTC. Encoded protein: CASSLGTGAAGDFYEQYF.

This clonotype was seen many times. The chain uses TRBV4-1 and TRBJ1-2, with no clear D. V lost 0 bases to trimming and J lost 5 bases, with 13 bases between them. The CDR3 spans 15 residues. Germline-derived CDR1 and CDR2 are MGHRA and YSYEKL. CDR3 in amino acids: CASSQEVSIPYGYTF. The CDR3 DNA reads as TGCGCCAGCAGCCAAGAAGTTTCAATCCCTTATGGCTACACCTTC.

This clonotype was seen ten or more times. The chain combines TRBV14 with TRBJ2-7; no definite D call. Trimming removed 6 bases from V and 0 bases from J, with 12 bases in between. The CDR3 has 14 amino acids. Germline V gene sequence: CDR1 SGHDN, CDR2 FVKESK. CDR3 in amino acids: CASSPSIVSYEQYF. CDR3 bases: TGTGCCAGCAGTCCCTCCATAGTCTCCTACGAGCAGTACTTC.

At least ten counts were recorded for this clonotype. The chain carries TRBV19 and TRBJ2-2; 11 positions match TRBD1. Per germline, CDR1 LNHDA and CDR2 SQIVND (reference sequence). The CDR3 totals 15 residues. The V and J ends lost 11 bases and 4 bases, in that order; junction bases with no gene match: 9. Written as DNA, the CDR3 is TGTGCCCTATCGGCTGGGACAGGGGGCACCGGGGAGCTGTTTTTT. This encodes CALSAGTGGTGELFF.

This clonotype is deemed medium-sized (0.01 to 0.1%). The chain carries TRBV19 and TRBJ2-7, with D perhaps TRBD1 (5 bases). Germline V gene sequence: CDR1 LNHDA, CDR2 SQIVND (reference sequence). Trimming took off 3 bases at V and 2 bases at J, with 8 bases between the two ends. This CDR3 contains 13 residues. The CDR3 DNA reads TGTGCCAGTAGTATTGGCAGGGCCTACGAGCAGTACTTC. This codes for CASSIGRAYEQYF.

This clonotype came up a few times. The chain couples TRBV20-1 to TRBJ2-3; D is possibly TRBD1 or TRBD2 (6 bases each). V dropped 0 bases and J dropped 8 bases, with 18 bases sitting between them. Looked up from germline, CDR1 is DFQATT and CDR2 is SNEGSKA (reference sequence). The CDR3 is 15 residues long. The CDR3 DNA sequence: TGCAGTGCTAGAGAAGAGGGGGAAGTGGGGGGTACGCAGTATTTT. It is translated as CSAREEGEVGGTQYF.

This clonotype showed up many times. The chain employs TRBV3-1 and TRBJ2-1; D is possibly TRBD1 (5 bases). V was cut by 4 bases and J by 3 bases, with 19 bases left in between. CDR3 length: 17 amino acids. Looked up from germline, CDR1 is LGHDT and CDR2 is YNNKEL (reference sequence). The DNA of the CDR3 is TGTGCCAGCAGCCCAAGTACAGGCCCCGGTGGCTACAATGAGCAGTTCTTC. Encoded protein: CASSPSTGPGGYNEQFF.

Within the sample, this clonotype is medium-sized (0.01 to 0.1%). This chain uses TRBV3-1 with TRBJ1-5; possible D gene TRBD1, 5 bases. Germline V gives CDR1 LGHDT, CDR2 YNNKEL (reference sequence). The CDR3 totals 14 residues. Trimming removed 6 bases at V and 5 bases at J, with 14 bases between. This CDR3 is CASSGGWGDQPQHF. In DNA form, the CDR3 reads TGTGCCAGCAGTGGCGGGTGGGGGGATCAGCCCCAGCATTTT.

This clonotype is medium-sized in the sample. The germline gene is not matched at one end of the junction; a read error may be the cause. The V call is TRBV6-1, the J call TRBJ1-6, with unresolved D. CDR3 size: 13 residues. Germline CDR1 reads MNHNS; CDR2 reads SASEGT. The chain's CDR3 is CASSEEYFSPLHF. The DNA of the CDR3 is TGTGCCAGCAGCGAAGAATATTTTTCACCCCTCCACTTT.

This clonotype was picked up many times. The chain has TRBV2 and TRBJ2-1; TRBD2 is a possible D gene (7 bases). Germline CDR1 reads SNHLY; CDR2 reads FYNNEI. Trimming took 6 bases from V and 2 from J, leaving 11 bases between them. This CDR3 comprises 14 residues. CDR3 DNA: TGTGCCAGCAGGAGGGGGGGCACCTACAATGAGCAGTTCTTC. This codes for CASRRGGTYNEQFF.

This chain joins TRBV11-2 and TRBJ2-3; D is uncertain. The CDR3 sequence is 15 residues long. Germline V lookup: CDR1 SGHAT, CDR2 FQNNGV. V dropped 5 bases and J dropped 4 bases, with 16 bases sitting between them. This chain's CDR3 is CASSADKSFPDTQYF. CDR3 DNA sequence: TGTGCCAGCAGCGCCGATAAAAGCTTCCCAGATACGCAGTATTTT.

The chain has TRBV20-1 and TRBJ2-1, with a possible D match to TRBD1 (6 bases). V was trimmed by 8 bases and J by 7 bases, leaving 15 bases between them. CDR1 is DFQATT, CDR2 SNEGSKA, per germline (reference sequence). The CDR3 length is 12 residues. CDR3 sequence: CSPRTAWNEQFF. CDR3 DNA sequence: TGCAGTCCACGGACAGCCTGGAATGAGCAGTTCTTC.

This clonotype was found a few times. Lacking the conserved final phenylalanine or tryptophan, this CDR3 likely reflects a read error. The DNA is omitted, as the CDR3 cannot be located on it reliably, and the CDR3 follows TCRdb's listing. This sequence joins TRBV29-1 and TRBJ2-3. Germline CDR1 SQVTM, CDR2 ANQGSEA. The CDR3 totals 8 residues, both ends included. The CDR3 spells CSADRGLL.

This clonotype was seen repeatedly, ten times or more. CDR3 in DNA: TGTGCCAGCAGCCGCCAAAGCGGGGGTATTCCAGAGCAGTTCTTC. It is translated as CASSRQSGGIPEQFF. This chain connects TRBV7-9 to TRBJ2-1; TRBD2 matches 8 bases. The V gene end was trimmed by 5 bases and the J gene end by 10 bases; junction bases not matched to a gene: 13. The germline gives CDR1 SEHNR, CDR2 FQNEAQ (reference sequence). The CDR3 has 15 residues.

Relative to its sample, this clonotype is medium-sized. This chain links TRBV9 with TRBJ2-2; D not resolved. This CDR3 comprises 12 residues. V lost 9 bases to trimming and J lost 7 bases, with 13 bases between them. CDR1 is SGDLS, CDR2 YYNGEE, per germline. The CDR3 coding sequence is TGTGCCACACAGCGAGAAGGCGGGGAGCTGTTTTTT. Translation: CATQREGGELFF.

This clonotype was picked up a small number of times. The CDR3: CASSEYRDGSPLHF. Here the CDR3 DNA reads TGTGCCAGCAGTGAATACAGGGATGGTTCACCCCTCCACTTT. V gene TRBV25-1 combines with J gene TRBJ1-6; D perhaps matches TRBD1 (5 bases). Germline V lookup: CDR1 MGHDK, CDR2 SYGVNS. The V gene lost 0 bases and the J gene lost 9 bases, with 9 bases spanning the gap. There are 14 residues in the CDR3.

This clonotype has at least ten counts. This sequence joins TRBV25-1 and TRBJ1-4, with TRBD1 as a possible D gene (5 bases). CDR1 is MGHDK and CDR2 is SYGVNS in the germline V gene. CDR3 size: 17 residues. Trimming shortened V by 4 bases and J by 8 bases, and 23 bases separated the two germline ends. The CDR3 coding sequence is TGTGCCAGCAGTGTGTCTGGAGGGGCCGGTCAAACCGAAAAACTGTTTTTT. Translated: CASSVSGGAGQTEKLFF.

This chain uses TRBV6-5 with TRBJ2-5; possibly TRBD1 for D (5 bases). Trimming took off 2 bases at V and 9 bases at J, with 10 bases between the two ends. The CDR3 is 12 residues long. In germline, CDR1 is MNHEY, CDR2 SVGAGI. CDR3 amino acids: CASSYDSGAQYF. Here the CDR3 DNA reads TGTGCCAGCAGTTACGACAGTGGGGCCCAGTACTTC.

This clonotype ranks as medium-sized. The rearrangement links TRBV7-2 to TRBJ2-7; D is possibly TRBD1 or TRBD2 (6 bases each). V was cut by 4 bases and J by 7 bases, with 14 bases left in between. The CDR3 runs to 13 residues. Per the germline V gene, CDR1 is SGHTA and CDR2 is FQGNSA. This CDR3 reads CASSSKGGREQYF. DNA of the CDR3: TGTGCCAGCAGCTCGAAAGGGGGGAGGGAGCAGTACTTC.

Ten or more counts support this clonotype. The rearrangement joins TRBV12-3 or TRBV12-4 to TRBJ2-2; TRBD2 might be the D (6 bases). The CDR3 length is 13 residues. V gave up 5 bases and J gave up 6 bases, with 10 bases separating them. For the CDR3, the DNA is TGTGCCAGCAGTGCGGGGTCCGCCGGGGAGCTGTTTTTT. It codes for CASSAGSAGELFF.

This clonotype was seen a handful of times. CDR3 residues: CASSLGLAGDEQYF. CDR3 bases: TGTGCCAGCAGCTTGGGACTAGCGGGAGACGAGCAGTACTTC. The chain recombines TRBV5-4 with TRBJ2-7; 12 bases fit TRBD2. This CDR3 comprises 14 residues. Germline values: CDR1 SGHNT, CDR2 YYREEE (reference sequence). V trimming: 0 bases; J trimming: 5 bases; junction bases outside the gene matches: 0.

This clonotype is categorized as medium-sized. The chain recombines TRBV29-1 with TRBJ2-5; the match to TRBD1 covers 7 bases. Trimming took 6 bases from V and 8 from J; bases not matched to a gene: 12. The CDR3 is made up of 13 amino acids. The germline V gene has CDR1 SQVTM and CDR2 ANQGSEA. The CDR3 region is CSVSWDSGVTQYF. The CDR3 region has the DNA TGCAGCGTCTCCTGGGACAGCGGAGTTACCCAGTACTTC.

The genes are TRBV12-3 or TRBV12-4 and TRBJ2-7; D may be TRBD2 (6 bases). The CDR3 runs to 15 residues. The V and J ends lost 8 bases and 2 bases respectively, with 19 bases between them. The CDR3 nucleotides are TGTGCCAGCTCAGGTGGGGACTCGGAGGCCTACGAGCAGTACTTC. This encodes CASSGGDSEAYEQYF.

This clonotype was picked up a small number of times. This chain links TRBV5-4 with TRBJ2-2, with a tentative D call TRBD2 (5 bases). V was shortened by 3 bases and J by 6 bases, with 12 bases between the two germline ends. The CDR3 is 14 residues long. From germline, CDR1 is SGHNT and CDR2 YYREEE (reference sequence). The CDR3 DNA sequence: TGTGCCAGCAGCTCCGTGATGAGGGCCGGGGAGCTGTTTTTT. Translating it yields CASSSVMRAGELFF.

This clonotype was seen many times. The CDR3 region is CAISRGAIMEAFF. The CDR3 DNA reads TGTGCCATATCCAGGGGTGCTATTATGGAAGCTTTCTTT. This chain uses TRBV10-3 with TRBJ1-1, with a tentative D call TRBD1 (6 bases). Trimming took 9 bases from V and 8 from J, leaving 19 bases between them. This CDR3 has 13 amino acids. The germline V gene has CDR1 ENHRY and CDR2 SYGVKD.

The chain couples TRBV20-1 to TRBJ2-1, with D perhaps TRBD1 (7 bases). Germline V gives CDR1 DFQATT, CDR2 SNEGSKA (reference sequence). This CDR3 has 11 residues. The DNA of the CDR3 is TGCGGGGTAGACAGGGACTATGAGCAGTTCTTC. Residues: CGVDRDYEQFF.